This is a list of T cell receptor beta chains from one sample in a study of shared clonotypes between healthy human individuals. Repertoires were generated with immunoSEQ multiplex PCR, while TCRdb's copy carries only in-frame clones and drops some. The table includes under 1,100,000 clones, more than 75% detected once. Input material: memory CD4+ T cells from PBMCs. These receptor sequences come from a man in his late teens or twenties in good health. Some clones in this sample may be carry-over from other donors' samples. Both conserved end residues are trimmed from each CDR3. Each record gives: J gene, V gene, CDR3 protein.

>TRBJ1-4|TRBV23-1
ASSRSTGTNEKLF
>TRBJ1-1|TRBV10-3
AISETVNTEAF
>TRBJ2-7|TRBV5-4
ASSLGTRAAYEQY
>TRBJ1-5|TRBV27
ASSPRTVTRNQPQH
>TRBJ2-3|TRBV7-3
ASSLHRTDTQY
>TRBJ2-5|TRBV9
ASSVYLGLQETQY
>TRBJ1-2|TRBV4-1
ASSQTGTQNYGYT
>TRBJ2-1|TRBV5-1
ASSLASGRRDEQF
>TRBJ1-3|TRBV5-1
ASGGGAGTSGNTIY
>TRBJ2-7|TRBV5-4
ASSSKIGTSYEQY
>TRBJ2-2|TRBV5-1
ASSFRTSAVSGELF
>TRBJ2-3|TRBV5-1
ASSLAIVPLGTDTQY
>TRBJ2-7|TRBV4-1
ASSQGTGPYEQY
>TRBJ2-5|TRBV11-1
ASSSRVAGETQY
>TRBJ2-2|TRBV4-2
ASSPQPGSNTGELF
>TRBJ2-2|TRBV5-1
ASSLAAGGPNTGELF
>TRBJ1-3|TRBV9
ASSVDGTSGNTIY
>TRBJ2-6|TRBV7-2
ASSPRRANVLT
>TRBJ1-5|TRBV19
ASSPGRNNQPQH
>TRBJ2-1|TRBV25-1
ASSEDRVGGNEQF
>TRBJ2-7|TRBV28
ASSPPRDLSYEQY
>TRBJ2-7|TRBV6-5
ASSLPGTGIYEQY
>TRBJ1-2|TRBV7-8
ASSLQAPYGYGYT
>TRBJ2-1|TRBV28
ASRGLAGGPSYNEQF
>TRBJ2-1|TRBV7-3
ASSLGTSGSWNEQF
>TRBJ1-5|TRBV30
AWSAAGNQPQH
>TRBJ1-4|TRBV6-5
ASSNRHHEKLF
>TRBJ2-3|TRBV9
ASSTTDGSSDTQY
>TRBJ2-1|TRBV7-9
ASSLSLNEQF
>TRBJ2-3|TRBV5-1
ASSGVAASTDTQY
>TRBJ2-7|TRBV7-9
ASSLVQGYYEQY
>TRBJ2-1|TRBV28
ASRLPANLNEQF